One and the same sample provided the 15 T cell receptor beta chains below, sequenced in a study of shared clonotypes between healthy human individuals. Sequencing used immunoSEQ multiplex PCR; TCRdb keeps in-frame clones, though not all of them. The profile shows about 2 million clones, 85% to 95% of them singletons. Sequencing input: naive CD4+ T cells sorted from blood. Subset given: CD45RA+ positively selected. These receptors were collected from a young man in good health.

The V gene is TRBV6-5, the J gene TRBJ2-3; D is perhaps TRBD1 or TRBD2 (5 bases each). Germline V gives CDR1 MNHEY, CDR2 SVGAGI. The length of the CDR3 is 14 residues. The V end was cut by 2 bases, the J end by 6 bases, with 12 bases between. The CDR3 spells CASSYRDRRDTQYF. The CDR3 DNA reads TGTGCCAGCAGTTACAGGGACCGGAGGGATACGCAGTATTTT.

V and J are TRBV5-1 and TRBJ2-3, with 10 nucleotides matching TRBD2. Looked up from germline, CDR1 is SGHRS and CDR2 is YFSETQ. The CDR3 has 15 amino acids. J was trimmed by 4 bases and V by 4 bases; bases with no gene match: 6. The CDR3 coding sequence is TGCGCCAGCAGCACCATAGCGGGAGGCGCAGATACGCAGTATTTT. Its protein is CASSTIAGGADTQYF.

The gene calls are TRBV28 and TRBJ1-1; 11 bases agree with TRBD1. The CDR3 loop spans 14 amino acids. Unmatched junction bases numbered 3, after V lost 8 bases and J lost 1 base. Germline V gene sequence: CDR1 MDHEN, CDR2 SYDVKM. The CDR3 reads CASGQGARNTEAFF. In DNA form, the CDR3 reads TGTGCCAGCGGACAGGGGGCTCGGAACACTGAAGCTTTCTTT.

This clone was seen once. The V call is TRBV12-2, the J call TRBJ2-5. Matching the DNA end better, TRBJ2-7 makes the J call doubtful. TRBV12-2 is a known pseudogene. The CDR3 loop spans 18 amino acids. This CDR3 reads CASRLACDPSRRRYEQYF. Written as DNA, the CDR3 is TGCGCAAGTCGCTTAGCGTGTGACCCATCGAGAAGGCGTTACGAGCAGTACTTC.

This chain uses TRBV9 with TRBJ2-1, with 10 bases lining up with TRBD2. Unmatched junction bases numbered 0, after V lost 7 bases and J lost 2 bases. The CDR3 contains 13 residues. CDR1 and CDR2 (germline): SGDLS, YYNGEE. DNA of the CDR3: TGTGCCAGCGGACTAGCGGCCTACAATGAGCAGTTCTTC. As protein: CASGLAAYNEQFF. The entire variable domain, with the rest obtained from reference TRBV9 and TRBJ2-1, is as follows: DSGVTQTPKHLITATGQRVTLRCSPRSGDLSVYWYQQSLDQGLQFLIQYYNGEERAKGNILERFSAQQFPDLHSELNLSSLELGDSALYFCASGLAAYNEQFFGPGTRLTVL.

This chain links TRBV28 with TRBJ2-1; D is unclear. Germline CDR1 is MDHEN and CDR2 is SYDVKM. V was pared by 10 bases and J by 5 bases, with 9 bases between. The CDR3 has 11 residues. The CDR3: CATWTNNEQFF. Written as DNA, the CDR3 is TGTGCCACATGGACGAACAATGAGCAGTTCTTC.

The gene calls are TRBV11-2 and TRBJ2-3, with TRBD1 as a possible D gene (6 bases). The CDR3 is 14 residues long. V lost 4 bases, J lost 2 bases, and 10 bases lay in between. Looked up from germline, CDR1 is SGHAT and CDR2 is FQNNGV. CDR3 sequence: CASSYGTNTDTQYF. The CDR3 region has the DNA TGTGCCAGCAGCTACGGGACAAACACAGATACGCAGTATTTT. Combining the CDR3 with reference TRBV11-2 and TRBJ2-3 gives the whole variable domain EAGVAQSPRYKIIEKRQSVAFWCNPISGHATLYWYQQILGQGPKLLIQFQNNGVVDDSQLPKDRFSAERLKGVDSTLKIQPAKLEDSAVYLCASSYGTNTDTQYFGPGTRLTVL.

The chain links TRBV5-1 to TRBJ2-3, with D perhaps given as TRBD1 or TRBD2 (5 bases each). The germline CDR1 and CDR2 sequences are SGHRS and YFSETQ. The CDR3 has 16 residues. V was pared by 3 bases and J by 0 bases, with 14 bases between. CDR3 sequence (DNA): TGCGCCAGCAGCTCCTGGCCGGGACGAAGCACAGATACGCAGTATTTT. This gives the protein CASSSWPGRSTDTQYF.

The chain links TRBV10-3 to TRBJ2-4, with a possible D match to TRBD2 (5 bases). V was trimmed by 3 bases and J by 0 bases, leaving 9 bases between them. The CDR3 covers 15 residues. CDR1 ENHRY and CDR2 SYGVKD come from the germline V gene. The CDR3 loop reads CAISEAVLAKNIQYF. The DNA of the CDR3 is TGTGCCATCAGTGAAGCGGTGTTAGCCAAAAACATTCAGTACTTC.

This chain links TRBV19 with TRBJ1-6; TRBD1 matches at 7 bases. Per germline, CDR1 LNHDA and CDR2 SQIVND (reference sequence). V shed 0 bases and J 9 bases; nucleotides not matched to a gene: 11. This CDR3 comprises 17 residues. The CDR3 loop is CASSIDRQGSSSSPLHF. DNA of the CDR3: TGTGCCAGTAGTATAGACCGACAGGGTTCATCTTCTTCACCCCTCCACTTT. Using reference TRBV19 and TRBJ1-6 for the parts outside the CDR3, the full variable domain is DGGITQSPKYLFRKEGQNVTLSCEQNLNHDAMYWYRQDPGQGLRLIYYSQIVNDFQKGDIAEGYSVSREKKESFPLTVTSAQKNPTAFYLCASSIDRQGSSSSPLHFGNGTRLTVT.

The genes are TRBV6-1 and TRBJ1-1; D is unresolved. Between the trimmed V and J ends, which lost 5 bases and 0 bases, there was a span of 10 bases. This CDR3 has 14 amino acids. Germline CDR1 is MNHNS and CDR2 is SASEGT. Here the CDR3 DNA reads TGTGCCAGCAGTTTAATGACACTGAACACTGAAGCTTTCTTT. Translating gives CASSLMTLNTEAFF.

Worth noting for this clone: The same CDR3 can be traced to other DNA sequences in this sample. V is TRBV18 and J is TRBJ2-5, with D perhaps TRBD1 (5 bases). CDR3 size: 13 residues. Germline CDR1 KGHSH, CDR2 LQKENI. V lost 3 bases and J 2 bases, leaving 7 bases between the germline ends. CDR3 bases: TGTGCCAGCTCACCCCAGGGACAAGAGACCCAGTACTTC. This gives the protein CASSPQGQETQYF.

This clone was seen just once. V and J are TRBV6-5 and TRBJ2-7; 7 nucleotides agree with TRBD2. With V trimmed by 5 bases and J by 1 base, 5 bases remained unmatched. Germline V gene data show CDR1 as MNHEY and CDR2 as SVGAGI. CDR3 length: 14 residues. The CDR3 loop is CASSRSGLSYEQYF. Here the CDR3 DNA reads TGTGCCAGCAGTCGTAGCGGGCTGTCCTACGAGCAGTACTTC.

The chain uses TRBV30 and TRBJ2-1; unclear D gene. V lost 5 bases to trimming and J lost 1 base, with 18 bases between them. Germline lookup yields CDR1 GTSNPN and CDR2 SVGIG (reference sequence). The CDR3 contains 16 residues. CDR3 region: CAWQDINAKSYNEQFF. The DNA for the CDR3 is TGTGCCTGGCAGGATATTAATGCCAAGTCCTACAATGAGCAGTTCTTC.

This chain joins TRBV20-1 and TRBJ1-2, with D unclear. Germline V CDR1 and CDR2: DFQATT, SNEGSKA (reference sequence). The ends were cut back, 4 bases at V and 7 bases at J, with 7 bases in the middle. The CDR3 contains 10 residues. CDR3 region: CSATVGGYTF. For the CDR3, the DNA is TGCAGTGCTACAGTGGGTGGCTACACCTTC.